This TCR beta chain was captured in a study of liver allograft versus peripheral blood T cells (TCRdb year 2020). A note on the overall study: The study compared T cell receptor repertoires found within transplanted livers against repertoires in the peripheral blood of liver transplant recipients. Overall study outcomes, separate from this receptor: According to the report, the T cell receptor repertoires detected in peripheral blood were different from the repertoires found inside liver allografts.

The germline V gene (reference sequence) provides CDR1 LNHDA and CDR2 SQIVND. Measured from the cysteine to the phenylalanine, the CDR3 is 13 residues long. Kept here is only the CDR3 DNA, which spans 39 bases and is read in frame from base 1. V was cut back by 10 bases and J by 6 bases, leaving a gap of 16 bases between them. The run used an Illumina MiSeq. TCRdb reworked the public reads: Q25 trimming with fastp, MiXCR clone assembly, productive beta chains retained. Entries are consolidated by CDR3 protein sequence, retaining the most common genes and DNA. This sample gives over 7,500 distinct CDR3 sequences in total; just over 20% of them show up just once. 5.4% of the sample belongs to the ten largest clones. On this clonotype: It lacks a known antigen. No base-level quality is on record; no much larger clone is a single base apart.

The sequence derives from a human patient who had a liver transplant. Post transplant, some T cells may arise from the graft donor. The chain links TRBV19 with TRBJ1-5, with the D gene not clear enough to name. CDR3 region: CAISSLDGQPQHF. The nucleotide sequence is TGTGCCATCTCGTCTTTAGATGGTCAGCCCCAGCATTTT.